This T cell receptor beta chain was sequenced for a study of cytotoxic CD8 clonotypes in ibrutinib-treated CLL (dated by TCRdb to the early 2020s). Describing the broader study: In this cohort, approximately 15 patients were treatment-naive and ten to eleven were relapsed/refractory, while fewer than 18 had unmutated IGHV. Responses were partial in some 24 patients and complete in 2; after median around 72 months follow-up, about 15 stayed in remission and 12 progressed. Response samples were taken after a median of about a year on treatment, ranging from about 6 to 36 months. On average, each sample had roughly 230,000 productive templates and tens of thousands of productive rearrangements. Longitudinal samples were available for about 30% of the 86 trial participants. Cryopreserved peripheral blood mononuclear cells were obtained prior to treatment, at the time of response, and at either disease progression or sustained remission. Patients were still on ibrutinib when every remission and progressive disease sample was collected. Overall results and qualifications from the work: At ibrutinib response clonality went up, during sustained remission it held steady, and at progression it dropped back toward baseline. Public clonotypes were rare and either shrank or stayed stable during treatment, and the rise in clonality at ibrutinib response reflected expansion of private clonotypes. Baseline clonality was found to be higher than that of age-matched healthy donors and was strongly correlated with circulating CD8+ T-cell counts. Sampling times were not matched between patients in sustained remission and patients whose disease was progressing, and lymph node repertoires were not examined.

This clone was seen a handful of times. What antigen it recognizes has not been identified. Per-base qualities were not stored, and no clone one base away is much larger. In the paper's terms, the time point label means: approximately eleven months on ibrutinib. For TCR beta library preparation, approximately 2 micrograms of genomic DNA were isolated from cryopreserved PBMCs. High-throughput TCR beta sequencing was performed on longitudinal blood samples from CLL patients receiving ibrutinib monotherapy. Patients were enrolled in a phase 2 open-label single-center ibrutinib monotherapy trial. The goal of deep resolution MiSeq sequencing was a depth between 1 in 1 million and 1 in 200,000 T cells, and coverage averaged 10x per clonotype. TCR beta libraries were generated with the immunoSEQ hsTCRB Kit. Turning to the authors' computational methods: Data were analyzed with ImmunoSEQ Data Assistant and ImmunoSEQ Analyzer, with V, D and J genes assigned per IMGT definitions. Clonality was computed as one minus normalized Shannon entropy of productive rearrangement frequencies, ranging from 0 to 1. Only overrepresented clonotypes making up at least 0.05% of the repertoire of each patient were included in the public clonotype analysis. Fewer than 15 repertoires from age-matched healthy donors, obtained from immuneACCESS, served as clonality controls. TCRdb stores this immuneACCESS table with in-frame sequences only. Part of the clones is absent; in the studies checked, under half of the shortfall reflects unresolved V genes, and no reason is known for the rest. V and J calls and clone size follow that table, whereas D and trimming were derived from the DNA. This sample has 200,000 or so clones in its table, and about four fifths of those were observed once. The ten largest clones take up roughly 10% of the sample.

Spanning cysteine to phenylalanine, the CDR3 consists of 11 amino acids. Only the CDR3 portion is preserved as DNA: 33 bases, with reading frame beginning at the first base. Looking up the germline V gene yields CDR1 SGHAT and CDR2 FQNNGV. V drops 5 bases and J drops 5 bases, leaving 6 bases in between. This clonotype was sampled from a human donor with chronic lymphocytic leukemia. Sequenced here: PBMCs, sampled after 12 months of ibrutinib treatment. The chain employs TRBV11-2 and TRBJ1-1; no confident D gene assignment can be made. The DNA is TGTGCCAGCAGCACTTCGACTGAAGCTTTCTTT. Its product reads: CASSTSTEAFF.